Included here is one T cell receptor (beta chain) sequence, with context. The method was immunoSEQ multiplex PCR; TCRdb's version includes in-frame clones alone and lacks a portion of them. The sample holds 150,000 to 200,000 clones, roughly 91% seen once. The entry originates in a study of control samples from healthy donors and cancer patients. The CDR3 has 13 residues. The germline V gene has CDR1 MNHNY and CDR2 SVGAGI (reference sequence). V was clipped by 6 bases and J by 0 bases; unmatched bases: 2. This TCR derives from a young man in good health. What was sequenced was blood. The chain combines TRBV6-6 with TRBJ2-7, with TRBD1 identical over 7 bases. This chain's CDR3 is CASRGQVSYEQYF. CDR3 nucleotide sequence: TGTGCCAGCAGAGGACAGGTCTCCTACGAGCAGTACTTC.